This TCR beta chain is from a study of blood T cell repertoires in COVID-19. The germline V gene encodes CDR1 MNHEY and CDR2 SMNVEV (reference sequence). The V and J ends lost 7 bases and 0 bases respectively, with 7 bases between them. This CDR3 comprises 14 residues. Under the authors' procedure: The authors estimated nucleated cell counts from reference gene primer amplification. Sequenced by immunoSEQ multiplex PCR; TCRdb stores in-frame clones only, minus some. V, J and clone size are those of that table, while D and trimming were read from the DNA. The top ten clones hold approximately 8% of a sample with 150,000 or so clones, 84% of them seen once.

Material for sequencing was PBMCs or T cells enriched from blood (not recorded which). The chain combines TRBV27 with TRBJ1-6; D unresolved. This receptor was taken from a woman in her fifties or sixties who had recovered from COVID-19. DNA of the CDR3: TGTGCCAGCAAGATGAGCTCCTATAATTCACCCCTCCACTTT. This translates into CASKMSSYNSPLHF.